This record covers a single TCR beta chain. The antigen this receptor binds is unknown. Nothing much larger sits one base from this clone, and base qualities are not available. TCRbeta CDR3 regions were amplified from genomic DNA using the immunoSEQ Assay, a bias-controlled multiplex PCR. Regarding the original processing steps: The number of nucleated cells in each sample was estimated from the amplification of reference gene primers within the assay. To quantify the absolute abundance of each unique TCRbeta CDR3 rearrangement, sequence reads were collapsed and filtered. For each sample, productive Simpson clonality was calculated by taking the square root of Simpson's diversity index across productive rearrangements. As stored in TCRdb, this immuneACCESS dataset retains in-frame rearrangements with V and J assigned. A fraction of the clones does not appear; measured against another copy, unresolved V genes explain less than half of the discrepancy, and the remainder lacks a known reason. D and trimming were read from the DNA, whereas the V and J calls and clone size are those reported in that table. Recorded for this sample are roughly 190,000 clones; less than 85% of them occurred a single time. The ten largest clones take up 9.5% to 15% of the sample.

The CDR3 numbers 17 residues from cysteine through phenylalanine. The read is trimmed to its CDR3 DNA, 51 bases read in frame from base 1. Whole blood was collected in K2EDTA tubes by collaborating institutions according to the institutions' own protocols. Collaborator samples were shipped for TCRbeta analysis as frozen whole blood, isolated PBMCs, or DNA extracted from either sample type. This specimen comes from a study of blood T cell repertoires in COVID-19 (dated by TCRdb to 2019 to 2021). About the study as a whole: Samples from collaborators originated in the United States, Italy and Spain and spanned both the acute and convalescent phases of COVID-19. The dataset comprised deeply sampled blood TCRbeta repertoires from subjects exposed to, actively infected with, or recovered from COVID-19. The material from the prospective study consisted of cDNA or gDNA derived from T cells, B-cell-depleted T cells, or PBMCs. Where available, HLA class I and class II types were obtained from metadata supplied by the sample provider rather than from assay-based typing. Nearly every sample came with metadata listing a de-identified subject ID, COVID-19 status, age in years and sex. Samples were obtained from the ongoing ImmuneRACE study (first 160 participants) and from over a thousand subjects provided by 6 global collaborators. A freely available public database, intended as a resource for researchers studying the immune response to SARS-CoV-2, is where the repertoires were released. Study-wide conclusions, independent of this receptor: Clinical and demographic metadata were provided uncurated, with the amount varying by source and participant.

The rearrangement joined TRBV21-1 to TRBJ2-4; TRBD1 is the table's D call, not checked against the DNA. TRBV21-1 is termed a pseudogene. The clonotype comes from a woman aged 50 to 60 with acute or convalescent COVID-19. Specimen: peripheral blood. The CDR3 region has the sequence CASSKGDRVDSKNIQYF. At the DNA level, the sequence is TGTGCCAGCAGCAAAGGGGACAGAGTGGATTCCAAAAACATTCAGTACTTC.